The 19 T cell receptor beta chains below were found in one sample sequenced in a study of chemoradiotherapy in HPV16-positive cancers. Using immunoSEQ multiplex PCR, the repertoire was profiled, and TCRdb retains in-frame clones only, with some absent. The sample holds about 1,800 clones; around nine tenths are singletons and the top ten take approximately 2.6%. The sample here was tumor tissue, taken from a patient who underwent chemoradiotherapy. These receptors came from a human donor with HPV-associated anogenital cancer.

This chain links TRBV5-8 with TRBJ2-5; D is uncertain. The V and J ends lost 1 base and 5 bases respectively, with 18 bases between them. This CDR3 comprises 16 residues. Germline CDR1 and CDR2: SGHTS and YDEGEE. The CDR3, as DNA: TGTGCCAGCAGCTTGATAGGCCCGGAAGCATCGGAGACCCAGTACTTC. Encoded protein: CASSLIGPEASETQYF.

This clone appeared a single time. The rearrangement joins TRBV30 to TRBJ2-5; D is uncertain. In germline, CDR1 is GTSNPN, CDR2 SVGIG (reference sequence). V lost 4 bases and J lost 5, with 14 bases in between. This CDR3 is 13 amino acids long. The CDR3 region has the DNA TGTGCCTGGACGACTGGATCGTTTGAGACCCAGTACTTC. Translating it yields CAWTTGSFETQYF. The full variable domain, with the rest looked up from reference TRBV30 and TRBJ2-5, is SQTIHQWPATLVQPVGSPLSLECTVEGTSNPNLYWYRQAAGRGLQLLFYSVGIGQISSEVPQNLSASRPQDRQFILSSKKLLLSDSGFYLCAWTTGSFETQYFGPGTRLLVL.

This chain uses TRBV6-1 with TRBJ1-5; D may be TRBD1 (6 bases). V lost 10 bases to trimming and J lost 7 bases, with 17 bases between them. The CDR3 totals 13 residues. The germline V gene has CDR1 MNHNS and CDR2 SASEGT. CDR3 region: CATRDTLGQPQHF. CDR3 DNA sequence: TGTGCCACCCGGGACACCCTGGGGCAGCCCCAGCATTTT.

This clone turned up a few times. V and J are TRBV5-4 and TRBJ2-3; D remains unclear. Trimming stripped 6 bases from V and 1 base from J, with 21 bases between. The germline V gene has CDR1 SGHNT and CDR2 YYREEE (reference sequence). The CDR3 runs 17 residues. The CDR3 bases are TGTGCCAGCATACCGAATGTGGGTCTCGACGGCACAGATACGCAGTATTTT. Its protein product is CASIPNVGLDGTDTQYF.

This chain connects TRBV18 to TRBJ2-5, with D possibly matching TRBD2 (6 bases). The CDR3 spans 15 residues. V lost 6 bases to trimming and J lost 5 bases, with 19 bases between them. The V gene's germline CDR1 is KGHSH and CDR2 LQKENI. CDR3 nucleotides: TGTGCCAGCTCCCCCGGGACGGAGGGCTGGGAGACCCAGTACTTC. It codes for CASSPGTEGWETQYF.

This chain links TRBV5-6 with TRBJ2-1; a possible D gene is TRBD2 (5 bases). The V gene lost 4 bases and the J gene lost 4 bases, with 18 bases spanning the gap. Looked up from germline, CDR1 is SGHDT and CDR2 is YYEEEE. The CDR3 runs to 16 residues. Here the CDR3 DNA reads TGTGCCAGCAGCGGCACAAATACGGACTGGTACAATGAGCAGTTCTTC. Protein product: CASSGTNTDWYNEQFF.

The chain joins TRBV5-1 to TRBJ2-5, with D possibly matching TRBD1 (6 bases). V lost 6 bases and J lost 2, with 11 bases in between. The CDR3 is 13 residues long. The germline V gene encodes CDR1 SGHRS and CDR2 YFSETQ. The CDR3 bases are TGCGCCAGCAAACCGACAGGTCAAGAGACCCAGTACTTC. It is translated as CASKPTGQETQYF. The full variable domain, rest sourced from reference TRBV5-1 and TRBJ2-5, is KAGVTQTPRYLIKTRGQQVTLSCSPISGHRSVSWYQQTPGQGLQFLFEYFSETQRNKGNFPGRFSGRQFSNSRSEMNVSTLELGDSALYLCASKPTGQETQYFGPGTRLLVL.

This rearrangement joins TRBV7-3 to TRBJ2-1, with a weak D call TRBD2 (7 bases). The length of the CDR3 is 15 residues. The ends were cut back, 4 bases at V and 2 bases at J, with 12 bases in the middle. Germline loops: CDR1 SGHTA, CDR2 FQGTGA. CDR3 loop: CASSSQGGAYNEQFF. CDR3 bases: TGTGCCAGCAGCTCGCAAGGGGGGGCCTACAATGAGCAGTTCTTC.

The gene calls are TRBV12-5 and TRBJ1-2; D is unresolved. The V end was cut by 5 bases, the J end by 11 bases, with 18 bases between. This CDR3 comprises 13 residues. CDR1 is LGHNT and CDR2 is FRNRAP in the germline V gene. The DNA of the CDR3 is TGTGCTAGTGGTCCTCGGGTGGGTATGAGGTACACCTTC. Translating gives CASGPRVGMRYTF.

Here the CDR3 DNA reads TGTGCCAGCAGCCAAGCGTTCCTCGGGAGGACTGAAGCTTTCTTT. It codes for CASSQAFLGRTEAFF. This chain links TRBV4-2 with TRBJ1-1; D gene unclear. The CDR3 has 15 residues. Trimming left V 1 base short and J 5 bases short, with 14 bases between. Germline V gives CDR1 LGHNA, CDR2 YNFKEQ.

The chain links TRBV13 to TRBJ2-1; D not resolved. Germline lookup yields CDR1 PRHDT and CDR2 FYEKMQ (reference sequence). The CDR3 extends over 13 amino acids. V was clipped by 5 bases and J by 0 bases, with 5 bases between them. CDR3 in amino acids: CASSPRSYNEQFF. The CDR3 DNA follows: TGTGCCAGCAGCCCCCGCTCCTACAATGAGCAGTTCTTC.

The chain employs TRBV27 and TRBJ2-2; 9 positions match TRBD2. Germline assignment: CDR1 MNHEY and CDR2 SMNVEV (reference sequence). This CDR3 comprises 14 residues. V lost 7 bases to trimming and J lost 9 bases; unmatched junction nucleotides: 9. CDR3 protein: CASTSAGGERELFF. In DNA form, the CDR3 reads TGTGCCAGCACCTCCGCGGGGGGGGAGAGGGAGCTGTTTTTT.

The CDR3 spells CASSLGLAGGRNEQFF. The CDR3 coding sequence is TGTGCCAGCAGCCTTGGACTAGCGGGGGGGCGGAATGAGCAGTTCTTC. The J gene is TRBJ2-1, the V gene TRBV9; 15 nucleotides agree with TRBD2. The trim removed 4 bases at V and 7 bases at J, leaving 6 bases unmatched. CDR1 is SGDLS, CDR2 YYNGEE, per germline. The CDR3 is 16 amino acids.

The genes are TRBV18 and TRBJ2-7; D is possibly TRBD1 or TRBD2 (5 bases each). CDR1 and CDR2 (germline): KGHSH, LQKENI. The CDR3 length is 15 residues. V was cut by 3 bases and J by 7 bases, with 19 bases left in between. CDR3 in DNA: TGTGCCAGCTCACCGGGGGTGGCAGTAACTACGGAGCAGTACTTC. Translating gives CASSPGVAVTTEQYF.

This chain links TRBV7-6 with TRBJ2-1, with a possible D match to TRBD2 (7 bases). CDR1 is SGHVS, CDR2 FNYEAQ, per germline. The CDR3 runs 14 residues. The CDR3 loop reads CALGAGAHYNEQFF. DNA of the CDR3: TGTGCTTTGGGGGCGGGAGCGCACTACAATGAGCAGTTCTTC. The complete variable domain, with remaining parts taken from reference TRBV7-6 and TRBJ2-1, reads GAGVSQSPRYKVTKRGQDVALRCDPISGHVSLYWYRQALGQGPEFLTYFNYEAQQDKSGLPNDRFSAERPEGSISTLTIQRTEQRDSAMYRCALGAGAHYNEQFFGPGTRLTVL.

Written as DNA, the CDR3 is TGTGCCAGCAGCCGACAGGGGTGGGAGACCCAGTACTTC. It encodes CASSRQGWETQYF. The genes are TRBV11-2 and TRBJ2-5; 8 bases match TRBD1. The germline gives CDR1 SGHAT, CDR2 FQNNGV. V dropped 5 bases and J dropped 5; count of bases not matched to a gene: 4. The CDR3 consists of 13 residues.

The rearrangement joins TRBV2 to TRBJ1-4; D is perhaps TRBD1 (6 bases). Germline CDR1 SNHLY, CDR2 FYNNEI. With 6 bases removed from V and 8 bases from J, the gap between germline ends came to 13 bases. The CDR3 spans 13 residues. The CDR3 spells CASRDDRSEKLFF. The CDR3 bases are TGTGCCAGCAGGGACGACAGGTCCGAAAAACTGTTTTTT.

The V call is TRBV28, the J call TRBJ2-4; D ambiguous. CDR1 and CDR2 (germline): MDHEN, SYDVKM. The V end was cut by 1 base, the J end by 0 bases, with 13 bases between. CDR3 size: 17 residues. Written as DNA, the CDR3 is TGTGCCAGCAGTTTATTTGGGCGAATTTTAGCCAAAAACATTCAGTACTTC. Amino acid sequence: CASSLFGRILAKNIQYF.

The J gene is TRBJ1-4, the V gene TRBV7-8; 8 positions match TRBD1. J gave up 8 bases and V 5 bases, and 7 bases lay outside the gene matches. Germline V lookup: CDR1 SGHVS, CDR2 FQNEAQ. This CDR3 has 14 residues. The CDR3 DNA is TGTGCCAGCAGCGTGTCAGGGGGCTGGGAAAAACTGTTTTTT. It is translated as CASSVSGGWEKLFF.